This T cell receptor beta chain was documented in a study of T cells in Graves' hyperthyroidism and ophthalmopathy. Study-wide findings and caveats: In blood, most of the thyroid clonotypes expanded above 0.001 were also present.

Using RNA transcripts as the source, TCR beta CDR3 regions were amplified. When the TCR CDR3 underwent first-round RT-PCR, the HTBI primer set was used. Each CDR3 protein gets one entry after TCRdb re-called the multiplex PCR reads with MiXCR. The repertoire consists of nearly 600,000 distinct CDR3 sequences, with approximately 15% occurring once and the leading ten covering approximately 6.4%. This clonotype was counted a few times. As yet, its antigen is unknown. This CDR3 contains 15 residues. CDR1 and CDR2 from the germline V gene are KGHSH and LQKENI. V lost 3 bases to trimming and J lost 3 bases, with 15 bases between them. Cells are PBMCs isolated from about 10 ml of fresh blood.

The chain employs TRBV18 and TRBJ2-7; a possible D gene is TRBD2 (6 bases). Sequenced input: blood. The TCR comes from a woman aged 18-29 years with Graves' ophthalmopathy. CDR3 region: CASSPLRDFLYEQYF. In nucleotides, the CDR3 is TGTGCCAGCTCACCCCTCCGGGACTTTCTCTACGAGCAGTACTTC. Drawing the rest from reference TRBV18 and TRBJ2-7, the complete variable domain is NAGVMQNPRHLVRRRGQEARLRCSPMKGHSHVYWYRQLPEEGLKFMVYLQKENIIDESGMPKERFSAEFPKEGPSILRIQQVVRGDSAAYFCASSPLRDFLYEQYFGPGTRLTVT.